These 3 T cell receptor beta chains share one sample of origin, sequenced in a study of cytotoxic CD8 clonotypes in ibrutinib-treated CLL. Profiled with immunoSEQ multiplex PCR; TCRdb holds only in-frame clones, not every one. The data show around 310,000 clones, with roughly 85% seen just once and 6.5% to 8% held by the top ten. This material consisted of PBMCs, taken before ibrutinib treatment. All receptors come from a human donor with chronic lymphocytic leukemia.

J is TRBJ1-1 and V is TRBV27; maybe TRBD1 (5 bases). Germline CDR1 is MNHEY and CDR2 is SMNVEV (reference sequence). CDR3 length: 15 amino acids. Trimming left V 4 bases short and J 0 bases short, with 12 bases between. CDR3 sequence: CASSYDRHMNTEAFF. The DNA for the CDR3 is TGTGCCAGCAGTTACGACAGACACATGAACACTGAAGCTTTCTTT.

This clone was seen only a few times. The V and J genes are TRBV4-2 and TRBJ2-3; D unresolved. Trimming took 1 base from V and 3 from J, leaving 11 bases between them. Germline CDR1 reads LGHNA; CDR2 reads YNFKEQ. CDR3 size: 15 residues. This CDR3 is CASSQVSQGTDTQYF. As DNA, the CDR3 is TGTGCCAGCAGCCAAGTTAGCCAAGGGACAGATACGCAGTATTTT.

J is TRBJ2-3 and V is TRBV5-1, with D unclear. V dropped 4 bases and J dropped 1 base, with 10 bases sitting between them. The CDR3 is made up of 14 amino acids. The germline V gene encodes CDR1 SGHRS and CDR2 YFSETQ. CDR3 sequence reads: CASSPFGGTDTQYF. In DNA, the CDR3 is TGCGCCAGCAGCCCCTTTGGGGGCACAGATACGCAGTATTTT.